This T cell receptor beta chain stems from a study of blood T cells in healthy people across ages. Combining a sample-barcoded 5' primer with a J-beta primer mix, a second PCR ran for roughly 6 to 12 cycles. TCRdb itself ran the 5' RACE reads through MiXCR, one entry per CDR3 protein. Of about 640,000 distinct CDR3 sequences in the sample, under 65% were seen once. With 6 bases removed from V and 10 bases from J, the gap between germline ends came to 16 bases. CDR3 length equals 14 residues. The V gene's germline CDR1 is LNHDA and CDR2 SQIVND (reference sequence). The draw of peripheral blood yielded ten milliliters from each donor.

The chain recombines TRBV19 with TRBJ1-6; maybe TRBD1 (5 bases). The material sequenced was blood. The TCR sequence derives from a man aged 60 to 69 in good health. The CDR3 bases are TGTGCCAGTAGAACCGGCCAGGGTGGGTCACCCCTCCACTTT. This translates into CASRTGQGGSPLHF. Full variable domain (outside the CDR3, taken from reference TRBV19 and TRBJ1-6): DGGITQSPKYLFRKEGQNVTLSCEQNLNHDAMYWYRQDPGQGLRLIYYSQIVNDFQKGDIAEGYSVSREKKESFPLTVTSAQKNPTAFYLCASRTGQGGSPLHFGNGTRLTVT.